These 19 T cell receptor beta chains were sequenced from one sample in a study of cytomegalovirus exposure and HLA in healthy donors. With 60 Vbeta and 13 Jbeta primers, the PCR was carried out. Data came from immunoSEQ multiplex PCR; TCRdb stores just in-frame clones and leaves some out. This table has around 100,000 clones, approximately 70% appearing once. Sequenced input: PBMCs. The receptors originated from a man aged 25 to 40 in good health and CMV-seropositive.

The gene calls are TRBV4-1 and TRBJ2-3; 13 nucleotides agree with TRBD2. Trimming took 4 bases from V and 4 from J; bases not matched to a gene: 8. There are 17 residues in the CDR3. The V gene's germline CDR1 is MGHRA and CDR2 YSYEKL. DNA of the CDR3: TGCGCCAGCAGCCTTGGGACTAGCGGGGAATCGGCAGATACGCAGTATTTT. This sequence encodes CASSLGTSGESADTQYF.

V is TRBV5-1 and J is TRBJ2-5; maybe TRBD1 (6 bases). The CDR3 consists of 13 residues. Per the germline V gene, CDR1 is SGHRS and CDR2 is YFSETQ. V was trimmed by 6 bases and J by 5 bases, leaving 14 bases between them. The CDR3 protein is CASMARQGETQYF. The DNA of the CDR3 is TGCGCCAGCATGGCAAGGCAGGGGGAGACCCAGTACTTC.

This rearrangement joins TRBV27 to TRBJ1-4; no definite D call. Germline CDR1 is MNHEY and CDR2 is SMNVEV (reference sequence). The CDR3 is made up of 11 amino acids. V dropped 8 bases and J dropped 15 bases, with 16 bases sitting between them. This chain's CDR3 is CASGFGGSLFF. CDR3 in DNA: TGTGCCAGCGGGTTCGGCGGCTCCTTGTTTTTT.

This clone was detected only a few times. This sequence joins TRBV4-1 and TRBJ2-3, with 7 nucleotides matching TRBD2. V trimming: 3 bases; J trimming: 2 bases; junction bases outside the gene matches: 5. Germline V gene sequence: CDR1 MGHRA, CDR2 YSYEKL. CDR3 size: 15 residues. In nucleotides, the CDR3 is TGCGCCAGCAGCCAGCTAGGGAGGGACACAGATACGCAGTATTTT. The encoded protein is CASSQLGRDTDTQYF.

The sample holds a few counts of this clone. The V and J genes are TRBV11-2 and TRBJ1-2; D call uncertain. In germline, CDR1 is SGHAT, CDR2 FQNNGV. The CDR3 is made up of 15 amino acids. Trimming left V 2 bases short and J 3 bases short, with 13 bases between. CDR3 nucleotides: TGTGCCAGCAGCTTATCGGGGAATGCGGACTATGGCTACACCTTC. Its translation is CASSLSGNADYGYTF.

A note on this clone: At the DNA level, this CDR3 is encoded by other sequences in the same sample as well. The chain carries TRBV16 and TRBJ1-1; D uncertain. Germline V lookup: CDR1 KGHSY, CDR2 FQNENV. Deletions cut 4 bases from V and 3 bases from J, with 9 bases between. The CDR3 totals 13 residues. The CDR3 region is CASSRYRHTEAFF. CDR3 DNA: TGTGCCAGCAGCCGGTACAGACACACTGAAGCTTTCTTT.

This clone was seen only a few times. The chain carries TRBV19 and TRBJ1-2; D might be TRBD1 (5 bases). Trimming cost V 8 bases and J 8 bases, with 15 bases left between them. Germline CDR1 is LNHDA and CDR2 is SQIVND (reference sequence). The CDR3 length is 12 residues. The CDR3 loop is CASSTQGLGYTF. The DNA of the CDR3 is TGTGCCAGTTCTACCCAGGGTTTGGGCTACACCTTC.

V and J are TRBV10-3 and TRBJ1-2, with a tentative D call TRBD1 (5 bases). CDR1 and CDR2 from the germline V gene are ENHRY and SYGVKD. This CDR3 is built from 12 residues. The ends were cut back, 2 bases at V and 7 bases at J, with 8 bases in the middle. The DNA of the CDR3 is TGTGCCATCAGTGAGGCAGGGTCTGGCTACACCTTC. This encodes CAISEAGSGYTF.

This clone was seen a handful of times. DNA of the CDR3: TGTGCCAGCAGCAATAACAGGGGGTCCTACGAGCAGTACTTC. Residues: CASSNNRGSYEQYF. V usage is TRBV6-6 and J usage is TRBJ2-7; 8 bases map to TRBD1. CDR1 and CDR2 from the germline V gene are MNHNY and SVGAGI (reference sequence). This CDR3 region has 14 residues. The trim removed 6 bases at V and 1 base at J, leaving 5 bases unmatched.

The V and J genes are TRBV4-1 and TRBJ1-2; 8 positions agree with TRBD1. V gave up 2 bases and J gave up 4 bases; unmatched junction bases: 6. From germline, CDR1 is MGHRA and CDR2 YSYEKL. This CDR3 comprises 15 residues. Here the CDR3 DNA reads TGCGCCAGCAGCCAAACCCCAGGGGGCTTCTATGGCTACACCTTC. This sequence encodes CASSQTPGGFYGYTF.

V usage is TRBV7-9 and J usage is TRBJ2-5; no reliable D call. CDR3 length equals 15 residues. V was clipped by 1 base and J by 4 bases, with 13 bases between them. Germline assignment: CDR1 SEHNR and CDR2 FQNEAQ (reference sequence). The CDR3, as DNA: TGTGCCAGCAGCTTAGAGCTGGTACTCGGAGAGACCCAGTACTTC. Translating it yields CASSLELVLGETQYF.

This clone has a handful of counts. This sequence joins TRBV5-4 and TRBJ2-3, with a weak D call TRBD2 (6 bases). This CDR3 comprises 15 residues. Per germline, CDR1 SGHNT and CDR2 YYREEE (reference sequence). V gave up 0 bases and J gave up 2 bases, with 10 bases separating them. For the CDR3, the DNA is TGTGCCAGCAGCTTGGTGGAGGGACCCACAGATACGCAGTATTTT. Protein product: CASSLVEGPTDTQYF.

The CDR3 sequence is CAISSSTGLLLEQYF. In DNA form, the CDR3 reads TGTGCCATCAGTTCCTCCACTGGACTTCTGTTAGAGCAGTACTTC. This chain uses TRBV10-3 with TRBJ2-7; D might be TRBD2 (5 bases). CDR1 and CDR2 from the germline V gene are ENHRY and SYGVKD. The V and J ends lost 5 bases and 7 bases respectively, with 21 bases between them. The CDR3 runs to 15 residues.

In its sample, this clone was seen a few times. V gene TRBV6-5 combines with J gene TRBJ1-1; tentatively, D is TRBD1 (5 bases). V lost 6 bases, J lost 7 bases, and 15 bases lay in between. This CDR3 has 13 residues. Germline CDR1 is MNHEY and CDR2 is SVGAGI. This CDR3 is CASRTSGGSEAFF. Here the CDR3 DNA reads TGTGCCAGCAGGACCAGCGGGGGGAGTGAAGCTTTCTTT.

The chain recombines TRBV2 with TRBJ2-7; no reliable D call. The ends were cut back, 5 bases at V and 1 base at J, with 6 bases in the middle. CDR1 SNHLY and CDR2 FYNNEI come from the germline V gene. The CDR3 loop spans 12 amino acids. CDR3 DNA: TGTGCCAGCAGTTCCCAGTCCTACGAGCAGTACTTC. Translated: CASSSQSYEQYF.

This clone turned up a few times. The CDR3 protein is CASSVAGDYEQYF. As DNA, the CDR3 is TGTGCCAGCAGCGTGGCGGGAGATTACGAGCAGTACTTC. The gene calls are TRBV9 and TRBJ2-5; 7 bases agree with TRBD2. With the DNA end fitting TRBJ2-7 better, the J assignment may be wrong. The CDR3 totals 13 residues. The germline V gene encodes CDR1 SGDLS and CDR2 YYNGEE.

For the CDR3, the DNA is TGTGCCAGCAGTTATGGCGGTCCTGAAGCTTTCTTT. Its protein product is CASSYGGPEAFF. The V and J genes are TRBV6-6 and TRBJ1-1; D is undetermined. The ends were cut back, 3 bases at V and 6 bases at J, with 8 bases in the middle. From germline, CDR1 is MNHNY and CDR2 SVGAGI (reference sequence). The CDR3 consists of 12 residues.

CDR3 nucleotide sequence: TGCGCCAAAAAGGTCACGGGAGTTCAGCCCCAGCATTTT. Translation: CAKKVTGVQPQHF. V and J are TRBV10-1 and TRBJ1-5, with no clear D. The CDR3 has 13 residues. The germline V gene has CDR1 WNHNN and CDR2 SYGVQD (reference sequence). V gave up 10 bases and J gave up 6 bases, with 16 bases separating them.

This chain links TRBV29-1 with TRBJ2-1, with TRBD2 matching over 12 bases. The germline V gene encodes CDR1 SQVTM and CDR2 ANQGSEA. This CDR3 region has 16 residues. With V trimmed by 4 bases and J by 10 bases, 14 bases remained unmatched. This CDR3 reads CSVVASGGAVSNEQFF. Here the CDR3 DNA reads TGCAGCGTTGTGGCTAGCGGGGGGGCCGTGTCTAACGAGCAGTTCTTC.